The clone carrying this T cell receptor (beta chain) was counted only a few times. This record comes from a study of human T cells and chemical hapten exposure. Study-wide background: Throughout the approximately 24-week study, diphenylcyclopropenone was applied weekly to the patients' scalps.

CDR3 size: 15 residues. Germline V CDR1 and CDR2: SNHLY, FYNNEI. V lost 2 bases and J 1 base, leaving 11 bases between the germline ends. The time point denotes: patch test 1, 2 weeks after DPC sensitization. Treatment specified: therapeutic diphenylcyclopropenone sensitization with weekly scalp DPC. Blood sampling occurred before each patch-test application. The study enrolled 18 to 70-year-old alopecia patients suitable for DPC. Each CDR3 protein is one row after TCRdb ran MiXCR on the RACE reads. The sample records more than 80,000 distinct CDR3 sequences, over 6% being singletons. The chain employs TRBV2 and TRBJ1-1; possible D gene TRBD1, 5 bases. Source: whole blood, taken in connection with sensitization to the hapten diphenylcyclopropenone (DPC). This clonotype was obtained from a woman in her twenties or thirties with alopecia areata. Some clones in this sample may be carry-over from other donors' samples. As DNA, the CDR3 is TGTGCCAGCAGTGAATTGGGGGAGCCGAACACTGAAGCTTTCTTT. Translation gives CASSELGEPNTEAFF.